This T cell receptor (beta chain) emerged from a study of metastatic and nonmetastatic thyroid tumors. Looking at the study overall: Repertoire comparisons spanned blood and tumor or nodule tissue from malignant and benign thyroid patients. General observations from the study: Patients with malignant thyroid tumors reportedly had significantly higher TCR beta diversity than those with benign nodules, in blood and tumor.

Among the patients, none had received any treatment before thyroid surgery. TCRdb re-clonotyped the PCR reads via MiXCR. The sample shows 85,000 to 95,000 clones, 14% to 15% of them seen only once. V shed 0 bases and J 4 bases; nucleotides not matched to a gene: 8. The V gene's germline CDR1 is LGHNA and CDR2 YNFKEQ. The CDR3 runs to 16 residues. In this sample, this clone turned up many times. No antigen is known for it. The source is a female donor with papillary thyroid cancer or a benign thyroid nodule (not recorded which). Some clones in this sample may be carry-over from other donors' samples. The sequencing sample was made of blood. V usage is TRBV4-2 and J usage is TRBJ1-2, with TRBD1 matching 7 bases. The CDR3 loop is CASSQESVRGVYGYTF. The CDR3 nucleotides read TGTGCCAGCAGCCAAGAGAGCGTCAGGGGGGTCTATGGCTACACCTTC.